This T cell receptor beta chain was captured in a study of cytomegalovirus exposure and HLA in healthy donors. Whole-study findings and limits: Reported performance of the classifier showed diagnosis of cytomegalovirus status with high specificity and sensitivity. Roughly 170 TCR beta chains were listed as cytomegalovirus-associated. Clusters of TCRs from the first cohort tended to co-occur in the roughly 120 validation repertoires (as a later analysis found).

Separate from the approximately 700-subject first cohort was the approximately 110-subject validation cohort, to which the donors belonged. Points on this clone: Its antigen is currently unknown.

Between the trimmed V and J ends, which lost 1 base and 5 bases, there was a span of 14 bases. CDR3 length: 15 residues. The germline V gene encodes CDR1 SGHVS and CDR2 FQNEAQ. Assay: immunoSEQ multiplex PCR; the TCRdb copy retains only in-frame clones and omits some. The table has some 170,000 clones, about 89% seen once. Sequenced sample: PBMCs. This clonotype was sampled from a man aged 25 to 45 in good health and CMV-seropositive. The rearrangement uses TRBV7-8 and TRBJ1-1; D not resolved. The CDR3 sequence: CASSLGQVKGTEAFF. DNA of the CDR3: TGTGCCAGCAGCTTAGGGCAGGTCAAGGGAACTGAAGCTTTCTTT.